This record concerns one T cell receptor beta chain sequence. Its antigen is as yet unknown. Primers: 60 Vbeta forward and 13 Jbeta reverse. Sequencing used immunoSEQ multiplex PCR; TCRdb keeps in-frame clones, though not all of them. The sample yields 150,000 to 200,000 clones, about 85% seen once. Germline lookup yields CDR1 SGDLS and CDR2 YYNGEE. With 4 bases clipped from V and 2 bases from J, the junction kept 4 bases outside the gene matches. CDR3 size: 15 residues. These data belong to a study of cytomegalovirus exposure and HLA in healthy donors. Study-wide findings and caveats: Usually a TCR sequence was rare, but some public TCRs were found in many donors. Follow-up analysis seemed to connect common viral pathogens with several of the most significant clusters identified. In a later analysis, TCR beta V- and J-gene trimming was associated with a missense DCLRE1C variant.

The TCR sequence derives from a male donor in good health and CMV-seropositive. Sequenced material: PBMCs. V gene TRBV9 combines with J gene TRBJ1-3; TRBD1 agrees at 9 bases. CDR3 loop: CASSPGQGAGNTIYF. The CDR3 nucleotides read TGTGCCAGCAGCCCGGGACAGGGAGCTGGAAACACCATATATTTT.